The source of this T cell receptor beta chain is a study of PD-1 blockade in classical Hodgkin lymphoma (TCRdb year 2020). With respect to the entire study: Nivolumab dosing was 3 mg/kg intravenously every 2 weeks, continuing until either disease progression or unacceptable toxicity. To define a peripheral blood immune signature of response to PD-1 blockade in classical Hodgkin lymphoma, the study combined TCR beta sequencing with CyTOF. The investigation overall reported the following: Lower diversity was observed in patients in whom nivolumab was started less than 1 year after ASCT, and these patients were excluded from later analyses so that confounding by immune reconstitution would be avoided. Baseline TCR diversity was reported to be lower in newly diagnosed patients than in healthy donors and to be lower still in relapsed/refractory patients. A significant rise by C4D1 was seen in CD4+ but not CD8+ TCR diversity (p=0.0027 vs p=0.16), with the rise being most apparent in complete responders (p=0.02). Trial patients achieving complete response had baseline diversity similar to newly diagnosed patients, whereas partial responders and progressors had significantly lower diversity. The study covered only a single clinical trial cohort, and the causes of the repertoire differences, possibly disease activity or prior therapy, were still not defined.

The time point label, read with the paper, signifies: cycle 4 day 1 (C4D1), after around six weeks of nivolumab. Every trial patient had relapsed after autologous stem cell transplantation, and cohorts A, B and C differed in prior brentuximab vedotin exposure. A Miltenyi CD8+ T cell isolation kit was used for magnetic negative selection to purify CD8+ T cells from thawed PBMCs. A total of about 51 patients with relapsed/refractory classical Hodgkin lymphoma made up the trial cohort, and each patient's best overall response was complete response, partial response or progressive disease. In the multi-cohort phase II CheckMate 205 trial, trial patients received single-agent nivolumab. An independent review committee assessed best overall response using the 2007 International Working Group response criteria. PBMCs from the trial were collected at three points: immediately before nivolumab initiation (C1D1), and during therapy at cycle 2 day 1 and cycle 4 day 1. After peripheral blood was drawn into 8 mL Vacutainer Cell Preparation Tubes, PBMCs were isolated by centrifugation and then cryopreserved. Purified CD4+ and CD8+ fractions were prepared only for cases with an additional available PBMC sample. Magnetically labelled cells were depleted on LS columns in a quadroMACS separator, and the flow-through was collected as the purified fraction.

The Qiagen DNeasy kit was used to extract genomic DNA from unsorted PBMCs and from the negatively selected CD4+ and CD8+ fractions. TCR beta CDR3 regions were amplified by immunoSEQ multiplex PCR using primers annealing to V and J segments. A synthetic immune receptor repertoire was used to minimize amplification bias, and any remaining bias was removed computationally after sequencing. For the original study's pipeline: Custom Python scripts were used to quantify repertoire diversity as the Shannon entropy index. Unsorted, CD4+ and CD8+ repertoires were analyzed separately, except in combined analyses where CD4+ and CD8+ sequences were merged in silico. Clonal expansion was defined as a frequency increase of at least 2-fold after treatment compared with C1D1, and clones undetected at baseline were assigned a pseudocount of 0.5. Singleton clones were defined as clones with 0 or 1 copy at C1D1, and non-singleton clones were defined as clones with 2 or more copies. By matching protein sequences in sorted samples from the same patient, clones expanded in unsorted samples were annotated as CD4+, CD8+ or unknown. Wilcoxon tests on paired samples were used to test changes in diversity from C1D1 to C4D1. TCRdb carries this immuneACCESS record with in-frame sequences only. Its versions omit some clonotypes, under half of them owing to an unresolved V gene in the studies checked, with the rest unexplained. V, J and clone size were drawn from that table, and D and trimming were deduced from the DNA. This sample holds 4,900 or so clones; roughly 65% were observed only once. The biggest ten clones account for about a quarter of the sample.

A note on this clone: No cognate antigen has been identified for it. Per-base qualities were not stored, and no clone one base away is much larger.

Relative to germline, V is 0 bases shorter and J is 2 bases shorter, with 20 bases between their ends. The CDR3 contains 18 residues, cysteine and phenylalanine counted. The only DNA kept is the CDR3, 54 bases in frame from the first base. CDR1 and CDR2 are drawn from the germline V gene: SGHTA, FQGNSA. The rearranged segments are TRBV7-2 and TRBJ2-7; the D gene is possibly TRBD2, with 6 bases matching. The material sequenced was CD8+ T cells from blood, taken before the fourth cycle of nivolumab. The sequence was collected from a human donor with classical Hodgkin lymphoma. The CDR3 sequence is CASSLAERASQGPYEQYF. The DNA reads TGTGCCAGCAGCTTAGCGGAGCGGGCCTCCCAGGGCCCCTACGAGCAGTACTTC. Joined to the reference TRBV7-2 and TRBJ2-7 proteins, this CDR3 gives the full variable domain: GAGVSQSPSNKVTEKGKDVELRCDPISGHTALYWYRQSLGQGLEFLIYFQGNSAPDKSGLPSDRFSAERTGGSVSTLTIQRTQQEDSAVYLCASSLAERASQGPYEQYFGPGTRLTVT.